These 23 T cell receptor beta chains were all obtained from the same sample, sequenced in a study of vaccination effects on CD4 cells after COVID-19. Libraries were prepared by immunoSEQ multiplex PCR; TCRdb keeps only in-frame clonotypes and omits some of them. This repertoire shows 65,000 to 85,000 clones, approximately 80% found once; its top ten account for 10% to 15%. No antigen has been assigned to these receptors. Antigen-specific CD4+ T cells were first expanded with viral peptide pools by the ViraFEST assay and only then sequenced. Following culture for about 11 days, CD4+ T cells were isolated. Vaccine recipients lacked prior SARS-CoV-2 infection and had negative nucleocapsid antibodies. The source was CD4+ T cells from PBMCs cultured with SARS-CoV-2 spike peptides, collected before COVID-19 vaccination. The source of these receptors is a human donor who received a COVID-19 vaccine.

This clone was observed a single time. V and J are TRBV6-1 and TRBJ2-7, with 8 bases matching TRBD1. The CDR3 loop spans 14 amino acids. The trim removed 3 bases at V and 1 base at J, leaving 2 bases unmatched. Germline V lookup: CDR1 MNHNS, CDR2 SASEGT. The CDR3 DNA follows: TGTGCCAGCAGTGAGACAGGGGTGTCCTACGAGCAGTACGTC. Translation gives CASSETGVSYEQYV.

V and J are TRBV27 and TRBJ2-3; 13 bases fit TRBD2. The CDR3 covers 18 residues. V lost 3 bases and J lost 1; bases outside the gene matches: 7. Per the germline V gene, CDR1 is MNHEY and CDR2 is SMNVEV (reference sequence). CDR3 amino acids: CASSFDTGTSGGTDTQYF. DNA for the CDR3: TGTGCCAGCAGTTTTGATACCGGGACTAGCGGGGGCACAGATACGCAGTATTTT.

This chain joins TRBV18 and TRBJ1-1; D remains unclear. This CDR3 spans 14 amino acids. CDR1 is KGHSH, CDR2 LQKENI, per germline. Trimming stripped 5 bases from V and 0 bases from J, with 10 bases between. The CDR3 bases are TGTGCCAGCTCAGAAGGAGGGATGAACACTGAAGCTTTCTTT. The encoded protein is CASSEGGMNTEAFF.

This chain joins TRBV5-1 and TRBJ2-5; 13 bases fit TRBD2. The length of the CDR3 is 13 residues. V gave up 6 bases and J gave up 5 bases; unmatched junction bases: 1. Germline lookup yields CDR1 SGHRS and CDR2 YFSETQ. This CDR3 is CASTTSGGETQYF. In DNA form, the CDR3 reads TGCGCCAGCACGACTAGCGGGGGGGAGACCCAGTACTTC.

This clone was recorded once. The chain carries TRBV21-1 and TRBJ2-3; the D call TRBD1 from the table was never checked on the DNA. TRBV21-1 is assigned pseudogene status. The CDR3 consists of 20 residues. The CDR3 nucleotides are TGTGCCAGCAGCAAAGAAAGGCGGGACAGGGGTACAAGGGACACAGATACGCAGTATTTT. It codes for CASSKERRDRGTRDTDTQYF.

This clone has only one observation. V gene TRBV29-1 combines with J gene TRBJ2-6; 7 bases map to TRBD1. V lost 6 bases, J lost 0 bases, and 8 bases stayed unmatched. The CDR3 contains 16 residues. CDR1 and CDR2 (germline): SQVTM, ANQGSEA. The CDR3, as DNA: TGCAGCGTAGAGGGACAGCCTAGCTCTGGGGCCAACGTCCTGACTTTC. It translates to CSVEGQPSSGANVLTF.

The CDR3 DNA is TGTGCCAGCAGCTGGGACAGGGGATTGGATGGCTACACCTTC. Translating gives CASSWDRGLDGYTF. The chain recombines TRBV5-6 with TRBJ1-2, with 10 bases matching TRBD1. Germline loops: CDR1 SGHDT, CDR2 YYEEEE. The CDR3 has 14 residues. V lost 3 bases and J lost 6; bases outside the gene matches: 5.

This clone was recorded once. The chain is built from TRBV9 and TRBJ2-6; no clear D. The CDR3 covers 15 residues. The germline V gene encodes CDR1 SGDLS and CDR2 YYNGEE. The V and J ends lost 4 bases and 0 bases respectively, with 8 bases between them. The CDR3 DNA follows: TGTGCCAGCAGCTTCGACCTCTCTGGGGCCAACGTCCTGACTTTC. Its translation is CASSFDLSGANVLTF.

The rearrangement links TRBV10-1 to TRBJ2-3; D is undetermined. Trimming removed 4 bases at V and 0 bases at J, with 8 bases between. This CDR3 is built from 14 residues. Germline CDR1 is WNHNN and CDR2 is SYGVQD (reference sequence). CDR3 DNA sequence: TGCGCCAGCAGTGTCGGAACAAGCACAGATACGCAGTATTTT. It yields the protein CASSVGTSTDTQYF.

This clone was counted between two and nine times. The chain recombines TRBV2 with TRBJ2-1; D gene ambiguous. The length of the CDR3 is 11 residues. Germline CDR1 reads SNHLY; CDR2 reads FYNNEI. The V gene lost 4 bases and the J gene lost 5 bases, with 3 bases spanning the gap. The CDR3 loop reads CASSGHNEQFF. The CDR3 bases are TGTGCCAGCAGTGGTCACAATGAGCAGTTCTTC.

The CDR3 reads CASSSLGQGGGNTIYF. The CDR3 coding sequence is TGTGCCAGCAGCTCATTGGGACAGGGCGGCGGAAACACCATATATTTT. V is TRBV11-2 and J is TRBJ1-3; TRBD1 matches at 9 bases. This CDR3 is built from 16 residues. The J segment lost 4 bases and the V segment lost 4 bases, leaving 8 bases of the junction unmatched. The V gene's germline CDR1 is SGHAT and CDR2 FQNNGV.

This clone was observed a handful of times. V usage is TRBV28 and J usage is TRBJ1-6, with 8 positions matching TRBD1. Germline values: CDR1 MDHEN, CDR2 SYDVKM. V shed 3 bases, J shed 5 bases, and the junction held 0 bases outside the gene matches. This CDR3 spans 14 amino acids. The CDR3 spells CASSLGQDNSPLHF. Here the CDR3 DNA reads TGTGCCAGCAGTTTGGGACAGGATAATTCACCCCTCCACTTT.

This clone was counted between two and nine times. The chain carries TRBV2 and TRBJ2-1; 10 positions agree with TRBD1. V was clipped by 7 bases and J by 2 bases; unmatched bases: 8. The CDR3 runs 16 residues. CDR1 SNHLY and CDR2 FYNNEI come from the germline V gene. The CDR3 reads CASTNRGQGTYNEQFF. The CDR3 nucleotides read TGTGCCAGCACTAACCGGGGACAGGGGACCTACAATGAGCAGTTCTTC.

This rearrangement joins TRBV6-5 to TRBJ1-1; 10 bases agree with TRBD1. The CDR3 length is 15 residues. Unmatched junction bases numbered 7, after V lost 6 bases and J lost 3 bases. Germline V lookup: CDR1 MNHEY, CDR2 SVGAGI. The CDR3 DNA is TGTGCCAGCAGCCTAAGGACAGGGGGGTACACTGAAGCTTTCTTT. Amino acids: CASSLRTGGYTEAFF.

Ten or more counts support this clone. This chain uses TRBV7-9 with TRBJ2-1, with D tentatively TRBD1 (6 bases). Between the trimmed V and J ends, which lost 5 bases and 6 bases, there was a span of 14 bases. Germline CDR1 and CDR2: SEHNR and FQNEAQ (reference sequence). The CDR3 is 14 residues long. CDR3 in DNA: TGTGCCAGCAGCCCACAGGGTGGAGGCAATGAGCAGTTCTTC. Translated: CASSPQGGGNEQFF.

The V gene is TRBV2, the J gene TRBJ2-6, with 7 bases lining up with TRBD1. Trimming took 6 bases from V and 2 from J; bases not matched to a gene: 4. Germline loops: CDR1 SNHLY, CDR2 FYNNEI. This CDR3 region has 15 residues. In nucleotides, the CDR3 is TGTGCCAGCAGGGTCGACAGGGCTGGGGCCAACGTCCTGACTTTC. Protein sequence: CASRVDRAGANVLTF.

This clone has only a few counts. V is TRBV7-2 and J is TRBJ2-2, with TRBD2 matching 8 bases. The CDR3 consists of 15 residues. Germline CDR1 and CDR2: SGHTA and FQGNSA. V lost 4 bases, J lost 2 bases, and 3 bases stayed unmatched. CDR3 DNA sequence: TGTGCCAGCAGCTCGGGAGGGGTCAACACCGGGGAGCTGTTTTTT. Protein: CASSSGGVNTGELFF.

The chain combines TRBV18 with TRBJ2-1; TRBD1 is a possible D gene (6 bases). Deletions cut 2 bases from V and 4 bases from J, with 15 bases between. This CDR3 comprises 16 residues. The germline V gene has CDR1 KGHSH and CDR2 LQKENI. This chain's CDR3 is CASSPGGQSRYNEQFF. CDR3 bases: TGTGCCAGCTCACCAGGTGGACAGAGCCGATACAATGAGCAGTTCTTC.

The genes are TRBV19 and TRBJ2-3; D may be TRBD1 (6 bases). There are 14 residues in the CDR3. Germline V gene data show CDR1 as LNHDA and CDR2 as SQIVND (reference sequence). Trimming removed 9 bases from V and 2 bases from J, with 15 bases in between. CDR3: CASIGRGYTDTQYF. CDR3 sequence (DNA): TGTGCCAGCATTGGCAGGGGTTACACAGATACGCAGTATTTT.

V and J are TRBV18 and TRBJ2-5; D is unresolved. CDR3 length: 15 amino acids. Between the trimmed V and J ends, which lost 6 bases and 0 bases, there was a span of 14 bases. Germline values: CDR1 KGHSH, CDR2 LQKENI. This chain's CDR3 is CASSTYRPDQETQYF. CDR3 sequence (DNA): TGTGCCAGCTCCACGTATCGCCCCGACCAAGAGACCCAGTACTTC.

The chain joins TRBV12-3 or TRBV12-4 to TRBJ1-5; no reliable D call. Trimming removed 3 bases from V and 7 bases from J, with 10 bases in between. The CDR3 loop spans 13 amino acids. As DNA, the CDR3 is TGTGCCAGCAGTTTGGGGTTCTGGCAGCCCCAGCATTTT. This codes for CASSLGFWQPQHF.

The V gene is TRBV5-1, the J gene TRBJ1-4; unclear D gene. Trimming removed 3 bases from V and 5 bases from J, with 8 bases in between. The CDR3 length is 13 residues. The germline V gene encodes CDR1 SGHRS and CDR2 YFSETQ. CDR3 amino acids: CASSYNENEKLFF. In DNA, the CDR3 is TGCGCCAGCAGCTATAACGAAAATGAAAAACTGTTTTTT.

The V call is TRBV21-1, the J call TRBJ1-6. TRBV21-1 is recorded as a pseudogene. The CDR3 is 20 amino acids. This CDR3 is CASSKSMPANMSSYNSPLHF. In DNA, the CDR3 is TGTGCCAGCAGCAAATCTATGCCAGCAAACATGAGCTCCTATAATTCACCCCTCCACTTT.